This T cell receptor (beta chain) is from a study of T cells in Graves' hyperthyroidism and ophthalmopathy (dated by TCRdb to between 2018 and 2021). In the study overall: Peripheral blood samples were taken at initial diagnosis, before any treatment was given. A discovery cohort of about 100 patients, roughly 45 with Graves' ophthalmopathy and approximately 55 with stable Graves' hyperthyroidism, was used to find distinguishing TCR V-J signatures. An independent validation cohort of 18 to 20 hyperthyroidism patients and about 16 patients who later progressed to ophthalmopathy tested prospective prediction of ophthalmopathy. The approximately 90 discovery patients were divided at random into training and test sets in a 7:3 ratio. The study also compared thyroid tissue and blood T-cell repertoires from 5 to 7 Graves' hyperthyroidism patients. After blood sampling, hyperthyroidism patients were treated with methimazole at a starting dose of 30 mg daily, and ophthalmopathy patients were treated with high-dose intravenous methylprednisolone. The paper describes TCR Vbeta CDR3 sequencing of 130 to 150 peripheral blood samples, made up of roughly 45 ophthalmopathy patients, over 70 hyperthyroidism patients and 17 progressor patients.

The TCR beta CDR3 regions were amplified from RNA transcripts. For the first round of RT-PCR on the TCR CDR3, the HTBI primer set was used together with the Qiagen OneStep RT-PCR kit. The libraries were constructed in a second round of multiplex PCR and then size-selected and purified. Paired-end sequencing of the libraries was performed with 100 bp reads on an Illumina HiSeq2000. From the authors' description of their analysis: SOAPnuke was used to process the raw data, removing reads that contained adapters or uncalled bases, had a mean Phred below 15, or lacked an exact match to the constant primer or identifier. High-quality paired reads were merged using COPE v1.2.5, and each unique nucleotide sequence was defined as a clonotype. MiTCR v1.1 was used to align clonotypes to the IMGT TRBV, TRBD and TRBJ reference segments. Only V-J combinations with frequency above 0.0001, covering 99% to 99.2% of repertoires, were analysed. A TCS score was defined as the ratio of F50 (clonal expansion) to E x V (chaos), with BLOSUM62-based TCRdist applied between CDR3 peptides within each V-J. Welch's t-statistics and random forest reduced roughly 500 V-J features to 13, which were used in a naive Bayes classifier (R e1071). TCRdb ran its own pipeline on the public reads, namely fastp trimming at Q25 and MiXCR clone calling, and kept in-frame beta chains. Every entry covers one CDR3 protein and lists the most common genes and DNA from its rows. The V and J calls and clone size are TCRdb's, not the authors'. Here the sample has 130,000 or so distinct CDR3 sequences; 22% occur a single time. The ten top clones hold 67% of the sample.

The hyperthyroidism patients were between 18 and 65 years old and newly diagnosed, with a disease duration of less than 2 months. Patients with uncontrolled infections, other autoimmune diseases, pregnancy or lactation were excluded. Diagnoses were established on the basis of clinical symptoms, serum thyroxine and TRAb, thyroid ultrasound, and orbital computed tomography. Blood from progressor patients was drawn when they were first diagnosed with hyperthyroidism, before any ophthalmopathy symptoms appeared. Ficoll-Paque density gradient centrifugation was used to isolate PBMCs from around 9.1 ml of fresh peripheral blood. Progressor patients were initially diagnosed with Graves' hyperthyroidism and developed ophthalmopathy during follow-up. Total RNA was extracted with Trizol reagent, and quality was checked on an Agilent 2100 Bioanalyzer. Points the paper makes about the study in general: A 13 V-J signature model separated ophthalmopathy from stable hyperthyroidism, with 87.88% sensitivity and 81.08% specificity in cross-validation and 80%/75% in testing. In validation, the model predicted progression to ophthalmopathy a median of about 6.5 months before onset, with over 60% sensitivity and just under 75% specificity. Most expanded thyroid clonotypes (frequency above 0.001) were also found in blood, which suggests that blood repertoires may mirror thyroid immune responses. No statistical method was used to fix the sample size in advance, and group allocation was not hidden from the investigators.

For CDR1 and CDR2, the germline V gene lists SGHTA and FQGTGA. Its CDR3 holds 13 amino acids, cysteine through phenylalanine. Only the CDR3 portion is preserved as DNA: 39 bases, with reading frame beginning at the first base. V is trimmed back by 0 bases and J by 11 bases, and the junction contains 3 bases that no gene match accounts for. A note on this clonotype: No cognate antigen has been identified for it. No qualities accompany the bases; no much larger clone lies one base away.

Sequenced sample: blood. The sequence came from a woman in her forties or fifties with Graves' hyperthyroidism that later progressed to Graves' ophthalmopathy. The chain links TRBV7-3 with TRBJ2-3; 9 bases in the junction line up with TRBD1. Read as DNA, the sequence is TGTGCCAGCAGCTTAACACCGGGACAGGGGCAGTATTTT. This gives the protein CASSLTPGQGQYF.